The 30 T cell receptor beta chains below all came from one sample that was sequenced in a study of blood T cells in healthy people across ages (dated by TCRdb to about 2015). Libraries were prepared through 5' RACE. Sequencing was performed on an Illumina HiSeq 2500. The second PCR ran for roughly 7 to 12 cycles and used a J-beta primer mix along with a sample-barcoded 5' primer. Using fastp at Q25 and MiXCR, TCRdb reprocessed the public reads and kept productive beta chains. Rows with one shared CDR3 protein collapse into an entry with the most common genes and DNA. The sample profile shows around 600,000 distinct CDR3 sequences; roughly 48% of them were found once. Of the sample, approximately 23% is held by the ten largest clones. Material for sequencing was blood. These TCRs come from a man older than 75 in good health.

The rearrangement uses TRBV12-3 or TRBV12-4 and TRBJ2-4; 7 bases agree with TRBD2. Trimming cost V 6 bases and J 6 bases; bases outside gene matches: 2. The CDR3 consists of 12 residues. The CDR3 DNA reads TGTGCCAGCAGGGGGGAGGGAAACATTCAGTACTTC. It is translated as CASRGEGNIQYF.

The chain employs TRBV3-1 and TRBJ2-6; TRBD2 might be the D (5 bases). Germline CDR1 is LGHDT and CDR2 is YNNKEL (reference sequence). The CDR3 has 16 amino acids. The V end was cut by 0 bases, the J end by 2 bases, with 8 bases between. In nucleotides, the CDR3 is TGTGCCAGCAGCCAAGAAGGTAGCGCTGGGGCCAACGTCCTGACTTTC. The encoded protein is CASSQEGSAGANVLTF.

This chain's CDR3 is CASRGSGSNTGELFF. The CDR3 DNA sequence: TGTGCCAGCAGAGGGAGTGGGTCGAACACCGGGGAGCTGTTTTTT. The gene calls are TRBV6-5 and TRBJ2-2, with D perhaps matching TRBD2 (5 bases). The CDR3 has 15 residues. Deletions cut 6 bases from V and 0 bases from J, with 11 bases between. Germline CDR1 is MNHEY and CDR2 is SVGAGI.

This clonotype occurred many times. The chain is built from TRBV7-9 and TRBJ2-7, with TRBD1 matching 8 bases. Looked up from germline, CDR1 is SEHNR and CDR2 is FQNEAQ (reference sequence). V gave up 2 bases and J gave up 7 bases; unmatched junction bases: 10. The CDR3 extends over 15 amino acids. This chain's CDR3 is CASSLPGRGLGEQYF. The CDR3, as DNA: TGTGCCAGCAGCTTACCCGGCAGGGGGCTAGGGGAGCAGTACTTC.

This clonotype appeared a few times. V usage is TRBV7-9 and J usage is TRBJ2-1, with 11 bases identical to TRBD2. This CDR3 spans 16 amino acids. V shed 7 bases and J 8 bases; nucleotides not matched to a gene: 13. Per the germline V gene, CDR1 is SEHNR and CDR2 is FQNEAQ (reference sequence). The CDR3 DNA reads TGTGCCAGCATCAAATGGACTAGCGGGTCCACCCATGAGCAGTTCTTC. As protein: CASIKWTSGSTHEQFF.

The gene calls are TRBV7-9 and TRBJ1-2, with unresolved D. V was trimmed by 5 bases and J by 9 bases, leaving 16 bases between them. Germline V gives CDR1 SEHNR, CDR2 FQNEAQ (reference sequence). The CDR3 covers 13 residues. CDR3 in DNA: TGTGCCAGCAGCCCCCCGATGGGGAGCCGCTACACCTTC. Its translation is CASSPPMGSRYTF.

This clonotype has more than one count but fewer than ten. The rearrangement uses TRBV20-1 and TRBJ2-3, with 10 positions matching TRBD2. CDR3 length equals 15 residues. Per the germline V gene, CDR1 is DFQATT and CDR2 is SNEGSKA (reference sequence). Trimming removed 1 base from V and 3 bases from J; junction bases left unmatched: 4. CDR3 coding DNA: TGCAGTGCTAGAGTGGGTAGCGGGGGGACAGATACGCAGTATTTT. It translates to CSARVGSGGTDTQYF.

The genes are TRBV7-3 and TRBJ2-4; D may correspond to TRBD1 or TRBD2 (6 bases each). TRBJ2-7 matches the DNA end more closely, so the J call is doubtful. Germline V lookup: CDR1 SGHTA, CDR2 FQGTGA. The CDR3 spans 16 residues. This chain's CDR3 is CASSLKGGTSAYEQYF. In DNA form, the CDR3 reads TGTGCCAGCAGCTTAAAAGGGGGGACCTCTGCCTACGAGCAGTACTTC.

The CDR3 DNA reads as TGCGCCAGCAGACAGGGATCAAATTCCGACGAGCAGTACTTC. Protein sequence: CASRQGSNSDEQYF. This sequence joins TRBV5-1 and TRBJ2-7, with D perhaps matching TRBD1 (6 bases). Looked up from germline, CDR1 is SGHRS and CDR2 is YFSETQ. The CDR3 is 14 amino acids. V lost 5 bases and J lost 5, with 17 bases in between.

The V call is TRBV21-1, the J call TRBJ2-3; TRBD2 is taken as the D call from the table, unchecked against the DNA. TRBV21-1 is a known pseudogene. The CDR3 totals 16 residues. CDR3 DNA: TGTGCCAACGGCTGGACTAGCGGGAGAGAGTCAGATACGCAGTATTTT. The encoded protein is CANGWTSGRESDTQYF.

The chain carries TRBV27 and TRBJ2-3; 7 nucleotides match TRBD2. The junction had 13 bases not matched to a gene; V was cut back by 10 bases and J by 0 bases. CDR3 length: 16 amino acids. The germline CDR1 and CDR2 sequences are MNHEY and SMNVEV (reference sequence). The CDR3 loop is CATAAQGAGSTDTQYF. CDR3 DNA sequence: TGTGCCACCGCTGCTCAAGGAGCGGGAAGCACAGATACGCAGTATTTT.

The genes are TRBV7-2 and TRBJ2-5; D unclear. The germline gives CDR1 SGHTA, CDR2 FQGNSA. With 2 bases removed from V and 5 bases from J, the gap between germline ends came to 12 bases. This CDR3 is 14 amino acids long. CDR3 nucleotide sequence: TGTGCCAGCAGCTTAATTCCGGGTCGGGAGACCCAGTACTTC. Translating it yields CASSLIPGRETQYF. Supplemented by reference TRBV7-2 and TRBJ2-5, the full variable domain reads GAGVSQSPSNKVTEKGKDVELRCDPISGHTALYWYRQSLGQGLEFLIYFQGNSAPDKSGLPSDRFSAERTGGSVSTLTIQRTQQEDSAVYLCASSLIPGRETQYFGPGTRLLVL.

This clonotype was seen only a few times. The V and J genes are TRBV7-9 and TRBJ2-7; 8 bases agree with TRBD2. The trim removed 5 bases at V and 5 bases at J, leaving 8 bases unmatched. Germline V gives CDR1 SEHNR, CDR2 FQNEAQ (reference sequence). This CDR3 has 14 amino acids. The CDR3 DNA reads TGTGCCAGCAGCCCCCCAGCGGGGGTAAACGAGCAGTACTTC. Its protein is CASSPPAGVNEQYF.

The V gene is TRBV11-1, the J gene TRBJ2-6, with 8 positions matching TRBD2. V was pared by 1 base and J by 0 bases, with 17 bases of the junction left unmatched. Germline assignment: CDR1 SGHAT and CDR2 FQDESV (reference sequence). CDR3 size: 22 residues. The CDR3 DNA follows: TGTGCCAGCAGCTTAGGGGGCAGAGCCGGGACTAGAGCTTACTCTGGGGCCAACGTCCTGACTTTC. It specifies CASSLGGRAGTRAYSGANVLTF.

This clonotype occurred a few times. V gene TRBV5-1 combines with J gene TRBJ1-1, with D unresolved. Germline V gene sequence: CDR1 SGHRS, CDR2 YFSETQ. The CDR3 sequence is 11 residues long. V lost 7 bases, J lost 2 bases, and 6 bases lay in between. The DNA of the CDR3 is TGCGCCAGCGGGTTAAACACTGAAGCTTTCTTT. Its protein product is CASGLNTEAFF.

This clonotype showed up just a few times. J is TRBJ2-7 and V is TRBV6-6, with TRBD1 matching 7 bases. CDR3 length equals 15 residues. V gave up 4 bases and J gave up 7 bases; unmatched junction bases: 13. CDR1 MNHNY and CDR2 SVGAGI come from the germline V gene (reference sequence). CDR3 protein: CASSFVRRQGEEQYF. CDR3 DNA: TGTGCCAGCAGTTTCGTTCGTCGGCAGGGGGAAGAGCAGTACTTC.

The rearrangement joins TRBV20-1 to TRBJ2-1; 10 nucleotides align to TRBD2. Per germline, CDR1 DFQATT and CDR2 SNEGSKA (reference sequence). V shed 5 bases and J 9 bases; nucleotides not matched to a gene: 13. This CDR3 has 15 residues. CDR3 in DNA: TGCAGTGCTCGTTGGTTTGTTAGCGGGAGGAGTGAGCAGTTCTTC. This translates into CSARWFVSGRSEQFF.

The chain uses TRBV7-2 and TRBJ2-5; D possibly corresponds to TRBD2 (7 bases). Between the trimmed V and J ends, which lost 7 bases and 1 base, there was a span of 13 bases. From germline, CDR1 is SGHTA and CDR2 FQGNSA. This CDR3 comprises 14 residues. Written as DNA, the CDR3 is TGTGCCAGCACCGTAGGGGGGGTCCAAGAGACCCAGTACTTC. Translated, it gives CASTVGGVQETQYF.

CDR3 nucleotides: TGTGCCAGCAGCGTAAACAGCGATTCCTACGAGCAGTACTTC. Its translation: CASSVNSDSYEQYF. The V call is TRBV9, the J call TRBJ2-7; no firm D call. CDR3 size: 14 residues. V was clipped by 1 base and J by 1 base, with 9 bases between them. CDR1 and CDR2 (germline): SGDLS, YYNGEE. Full variable domain (remainder filled in from reference TRBV9 and TRBJ2-7): DSGVTQTPKHLITATGQRVTLRCSPRSGDLSVYWYQQSLDQGLQFLIQYYNGEERAKGNILERFSAQQFPDLHSELNLSSLELGDSALYFCASSVNSDSYEQYFGPGTRLTVT.

The CDR3, as DNA: TGTGCCAGCAGTTACCCGACAGGGACTGGAAACACCATATATTTT. Translation gives CASSYPTGTGNTIYF. The chain employs TRBV6-6 and TRBJ1-3, with TRBD1 matching over 7 bases. The V gene's germline CDR1 is MNHNY and CDR2 SVGAGI (reference sequence). The CDR3 spans 15 residues. Trimming took 2 bases from V and 2 from J; bases not matched to a gene: 3.

This chain links TRBV2 with TRBJ1-4, with 8 bases lining up with TRBD1. The length of the CDR3 is 15 residues. V was clipped by 5 bases and J by 2 bases; unmatched bases: 4. Germline V gives CDR1 SNHLY, CDR2 FYNNEI. The CDR3 is CASSPRTGTNEKLFF. The CDR3 DNA follows: TGTGCCAGCAGTCCTCGGACAGGGACTAATGAAAAACTGTTTTTT. The full variable domain, rest sourced from reference TRBV2 and TRBJ1-4, is EPEVTQTPSHQVTQMGQEVILRCVPISNHLYFYWYRQILGQKVEFLVSFYNNEISEKSEIFDDQFSVERPDGSNFTLKIRSTKLEDSAMYFCASSPRTGTNEKLFFGSGTQLSVL.

V usage is TRBV28 and J usage is TRBJ2-7; 10 nucleotides line up with TRBD1. CDR1 MDHEN and CDR2 SYDVKM come from the germline V gene. V gave up 9 bases and J gave up 3 bases; unmatched junction bases: 5. The CDR3 covers 13 residues. Here the CDR3 DNA reads TGTGCCAGTCGCGGGACAGGGGTCTACGAGCAGTACTTC. It is translated as CASRGTGVYEQYF.

This rearrangement joins TRBV15 to TRBJ1-5; D is unclear. Germline V lookup: CDR1 LNHNV, CDR2 YYDKDF (reference sequence). The CDR3 runs to 12 residues. Trimming removed 0 bases from V and 4 bases from J, with 1 base in between. CDR3 nucleotide sequence: TGTGCCACCAGCAGAGAGAATCAGCCCCAGCATTTT. Translation: CATSRENQPQHF.

The CDR3: CASSHGRSGYTF. For the CDR3, the DNA is TGTGCCAGCAGCCATGGACGAAGTGGCTACACCTTC. The chain recombines TRBV14 with TRBJ1-2, with D unresolved. V dropped 3 bases and J dropped 7 bases, with 9 bases sitting between them. Germline V lookup: CDR1 SGHDN, CDR2 FVKESK. This CDR3 spans 12 amino acids.

The gene calls are TRBV11-1 and TRBJ1-1, with D possibly matching TRBD1 (6 bases). The ends were cut back, 5 bases at V and 5 bases at J, with 12 bases in the middle. This CDR3 has 13 amino acids. CDR1 and CDR2 from the germline V gene are SGHAT and FQDESV (reference sequence). CDR3 sequence reads: CASSTGPATEAFF. In nucleotides, the CDR3 is TGTGCCAGCAGCACAGGGCCGGCAACTGAAGCTTTCTTT.

This clonotype was detected only a few times. V and J are TRBV25-1 and TRBJ2-3; 7 positions match TRBD1. The germline gives CDR1 MGHDK, CDR2 SYGVNS. This CDR3 spans 13 amino acids. V trimming: 6 bases; J trimming: 5 bases; junction bases outside the gene matches: 5. In nucleotides, the CDR3 is TGTGCCAGCAGGACAGGGTATGAAGATACGCAGTATTTT. This codes for CASRTGYEDTQYF.

This clonotype was seen once. The chain employs TRBV7-9 and TRBJ1-5; possible D gene TRBD1, 5 bases. Germline V gives CDR1 SEHNR, CDR2 FQNEAQ (reference sequence). The length of the CDR3 is 15 residues. Between the trimmed V and J ends, which lost 1 base and 7 bases, there was a span of 14 bases. As DNA, the CDR3 is TGTGCCAGCAGCTTAGGCGTCGGGCAGGGACAGCCCCAGCATTTT. Residues: CASSLGVGQGQPQHF.

The chain links TRBV6-2 or TRBV6-3 to TRBJ1-5; 9 nucleotides agree with TRBD1. Germline CDR1 is MNHEY and CDR2 is SVGEGT. Trimming at V came to 2 bases and at J to 6 bases, leaving 8 bases not matched to a gene. The CDR3 runs to 16 residues. In DNA, the CDR3 is TGTGCCAGCAGTTACAATCTACAGGGGGCAGGTCAGCCCCAGCATTTT. Translated, it gives CASSYNLQGAGQPQHF.

V gene TRBV20-1 combines with J gene TRBJ1-5, with D possibly being TRBD1 (6 bases). Germline V lookup: CDR1 DFQATT, CDR2 SNEGSKA (reference sequence). The CDR3 contains 13 residues. V dropped 4 bases and J dropped 3 bases, with 10 bases sitting between them. The CDR3 bases are TGCAGTGCTACGGACAGTTTCAATCAGCCCCAGCATTTT. Encoded protein: CSATDSFNQPQHF.

The genes are TRBV28 and TRBJ2-3, with 8 nucleotides matching TRBD2. The junction had 6 bases not matched to a gene; V was cut back by 10 bases and J by 3 bases. This CDR3 comprises 13 residues. Germline V gene data show CDR1 as MDHEN and CDR2 as SYDVKM. CDR3 DNA: TGTGCCAACCGTCGGGAGGGAACAGATACGCAGTATTTT. Translating it yields CANRREGTDTQYF.